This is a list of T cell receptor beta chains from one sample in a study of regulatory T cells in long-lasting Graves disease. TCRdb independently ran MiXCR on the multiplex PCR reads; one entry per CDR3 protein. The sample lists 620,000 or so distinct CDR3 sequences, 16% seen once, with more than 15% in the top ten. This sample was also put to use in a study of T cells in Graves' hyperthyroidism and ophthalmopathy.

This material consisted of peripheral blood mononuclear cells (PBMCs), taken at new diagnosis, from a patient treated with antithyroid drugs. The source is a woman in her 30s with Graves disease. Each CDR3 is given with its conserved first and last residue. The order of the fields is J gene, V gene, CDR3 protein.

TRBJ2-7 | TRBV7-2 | CASSLRVIGYEQYF
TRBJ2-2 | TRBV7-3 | CASSDNRGSTGELFF
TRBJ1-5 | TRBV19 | CASRQTGTGGNQPQHF
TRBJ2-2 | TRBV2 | CASRAQGAGELFF
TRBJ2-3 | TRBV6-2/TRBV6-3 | CASSSLPGASTDTQYF
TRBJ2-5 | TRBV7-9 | CASSLTGMLETQYF
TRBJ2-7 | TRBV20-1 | CSASSGRVVTYEQYF
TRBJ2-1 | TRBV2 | CASSGEQGAYNEQFF
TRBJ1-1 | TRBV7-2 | CASSLGTSTEAFF
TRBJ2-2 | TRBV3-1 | CASSQDSVGLPNTGELFF
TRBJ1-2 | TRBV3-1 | CASSQIQNWYGYTF
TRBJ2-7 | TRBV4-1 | CASRPGDSSYEQYF
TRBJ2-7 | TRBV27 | CASTSTGLDSTPYEQYF
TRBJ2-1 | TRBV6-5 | CASSSPGGYEQFF
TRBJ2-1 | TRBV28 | CASGRDEQFF
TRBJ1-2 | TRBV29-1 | CSVVIGDGYTF
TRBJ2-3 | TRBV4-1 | CASSQPTSGSTDTQYF
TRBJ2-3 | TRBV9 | CASSVVGMTSTDTQYF
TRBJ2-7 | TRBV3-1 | CASSQDLDGTSYEQYF
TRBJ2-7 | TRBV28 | CASGDRGYYYEQYF
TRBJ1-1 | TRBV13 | CASSSRDTRQAFF
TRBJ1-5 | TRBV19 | CASSMTGGSNQPQHF
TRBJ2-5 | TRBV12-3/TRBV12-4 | CASSFGPNSSQYF
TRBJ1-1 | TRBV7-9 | CASSVGGVNTEAFF
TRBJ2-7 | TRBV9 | CASSPIERAIHEQYF
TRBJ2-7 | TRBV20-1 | CATRTGSYEQYF
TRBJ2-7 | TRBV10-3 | CAISGTSGNEQYF
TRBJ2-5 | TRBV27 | CASSHESSRGGETQYF
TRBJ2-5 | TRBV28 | CASSINGPRETQYF
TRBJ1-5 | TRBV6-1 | CASSGGFNQPQHF
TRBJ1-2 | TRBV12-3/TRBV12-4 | CASRTGTGVGYTF
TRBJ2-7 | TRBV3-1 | CASSQFYTGTARSEQYF
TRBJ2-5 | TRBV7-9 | CASSLRSVGPQETQYF
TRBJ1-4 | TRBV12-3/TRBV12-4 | CASSFRGAKTVEKLFF
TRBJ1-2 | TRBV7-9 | CASSLAAPSGYTF
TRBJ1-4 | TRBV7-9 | CASSSGPDRGLSNEKLFF
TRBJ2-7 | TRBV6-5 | CASSLEGRYKQYF
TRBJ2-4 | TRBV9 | CASSALDIQYF
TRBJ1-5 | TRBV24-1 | CATSSGSNQPQHF
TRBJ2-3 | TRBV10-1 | CASSDLAGTDTQYF
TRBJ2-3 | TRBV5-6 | CASSPDRRTDTQYF
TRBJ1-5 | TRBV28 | CASSLQGVQPQHF
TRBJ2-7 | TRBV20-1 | CSARTTLSYEQYF
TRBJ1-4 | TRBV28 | CASSLSGAGEKLFF
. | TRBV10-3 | CAALRGQGGVLTF
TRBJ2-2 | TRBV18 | CASSPPGGDTGELFF
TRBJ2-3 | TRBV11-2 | CASSLAQSGRTDTQYF
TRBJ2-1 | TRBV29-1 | CSVDKAESYNEQFF
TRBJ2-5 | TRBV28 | CASSSHGPGFETQYF
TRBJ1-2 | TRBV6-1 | CASSEETGRYGYTF
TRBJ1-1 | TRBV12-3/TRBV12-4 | CASSLIRGRRSYTEAFF
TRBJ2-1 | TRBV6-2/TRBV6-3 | CASSGLAGGPKGNEQFF
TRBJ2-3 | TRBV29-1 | CSVEGTGTTDTQYF